Detailed here is one T cell receptor beta chain. The antigen is not known. Healthy bone marrow donors made up the donors. The source of the sample is a study of cytomegalovirus exposure and HLA in healthy donors. General study points: Reported results showed that the classifier diagnosed cytomegalovirus status with high specificity and sensitivity. Several of the most significant clusters appeared linked to common viral pathogens, based on a later analysis. Reportedly, HLA-A and HLA-B alleles of most subjects were accurately predicted from TCR beta.

Unmatched junction bases numbered 6, after V lost 5 bases and J lost 5 bases. CDR1 is LNHDA, CDR2 SQIVND, per germline (reference sequence). The CDR3 covers 14 residues. PCR used 60 Vbeta primers and 13 Jbeta primers. The table came from immunoSEQ multiplex PCR; TCRdb's copy has only in-frame clones and leaves some out. The repertoire table contains under 200,000 clones. Sequenced: PBMCs. The chain joins TRBV19 to TRBJ2-3; TRBD2 agrees at 8 bases. The source of this sequence is a man aged 25-45 years in good health and CMV-seronegative. CDR3 in amino acids: CASSFGRAGDTQYF. CDR3 DNA: TGTGCCAGTAGTTTCGGGAGGGCCGGAGATACGCAGTATTTT.